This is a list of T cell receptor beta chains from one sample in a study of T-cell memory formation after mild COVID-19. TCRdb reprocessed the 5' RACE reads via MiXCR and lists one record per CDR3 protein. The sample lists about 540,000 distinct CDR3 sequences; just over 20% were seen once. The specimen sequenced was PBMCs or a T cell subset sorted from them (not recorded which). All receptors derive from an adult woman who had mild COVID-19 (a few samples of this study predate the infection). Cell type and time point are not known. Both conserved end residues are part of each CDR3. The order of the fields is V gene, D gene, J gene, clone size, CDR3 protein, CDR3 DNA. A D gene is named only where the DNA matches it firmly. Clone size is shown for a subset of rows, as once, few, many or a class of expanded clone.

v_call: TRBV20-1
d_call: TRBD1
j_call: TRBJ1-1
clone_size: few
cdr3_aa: CSAPGQEGTEAFF
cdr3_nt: TGCAGTGCTCCAGGACAGGAGGGCACTGAAGCTTTCTTT

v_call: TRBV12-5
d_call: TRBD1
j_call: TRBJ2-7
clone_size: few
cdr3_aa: CASVPTDRVIDEQYF
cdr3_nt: TGTGCTAGTGTTCCAACGGACAGGGTTATTGACGAGCAGTACTTC

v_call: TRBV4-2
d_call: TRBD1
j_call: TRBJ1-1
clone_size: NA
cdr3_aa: CASSQPGQGNTEAFF
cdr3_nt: TGTGCCAGCAGCCAGCCCGGACAGGGGAACACTGAAGCTTTCTTT

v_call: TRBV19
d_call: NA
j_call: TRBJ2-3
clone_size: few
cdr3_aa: CASSVTYPDTQYF
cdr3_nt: TGTGCCAGTAGTGTGACCTACCCAGATACGCAGTATTTT

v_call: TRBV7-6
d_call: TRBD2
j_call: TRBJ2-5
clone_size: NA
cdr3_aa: CASSSKRGGPQETQYF
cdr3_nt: TGTGCCAGCAGCTCTAAGCGGGGGGGCCCCCAAGAGACCCAGTACTTC

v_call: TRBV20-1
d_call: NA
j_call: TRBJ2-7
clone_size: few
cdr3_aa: CSASPGGGQYF
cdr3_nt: TGCAGTGCTTCCCCCGGGGGCGGGCAGTACTTC

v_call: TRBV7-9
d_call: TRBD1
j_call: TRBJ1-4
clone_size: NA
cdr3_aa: CASSKGQVLEKLFF
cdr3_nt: TGTGCCAGCAGCAAGGGACAGGTTCTTGAAAAACTGTTTTTT

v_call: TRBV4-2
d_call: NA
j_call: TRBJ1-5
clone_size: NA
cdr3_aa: CASSQYYSNQPQHF
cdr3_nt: TGTGCCAGCAGCCAATATTATAGCAATCAGCCCCAGCATTTT

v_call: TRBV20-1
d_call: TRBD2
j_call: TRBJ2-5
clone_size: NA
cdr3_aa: CSARGWRGVMETQYF
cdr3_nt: TGCAGTGCTAGGGGATGGCGGGGGGTTATGGAGACCCAGTACTTC

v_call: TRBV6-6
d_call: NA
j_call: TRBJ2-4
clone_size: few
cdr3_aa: CASRIRRNIQYF
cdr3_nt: TGTGCCAGCAGAATCAGGCGCAACATTCAGTACTTC

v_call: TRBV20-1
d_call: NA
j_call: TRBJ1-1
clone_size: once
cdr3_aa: CSARDLGRGGTEAFF
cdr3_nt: TGCAGTGCTAGAGATCTGGGCAGGGGCGGCACTGAAGCTTTCTTT

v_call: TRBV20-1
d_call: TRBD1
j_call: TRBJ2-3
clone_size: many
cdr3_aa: CSAMPGTGTPRGDTQYF
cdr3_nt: TGCAGTGCTATGCCCGGGACAGGGACGCCCCGGGGAGATACGCAGTATTTT

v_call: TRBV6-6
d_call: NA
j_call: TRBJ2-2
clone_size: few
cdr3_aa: CASSYYAHTGELFF
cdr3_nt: TGTGCCAGCAGTTACTACGCGCACACCGGGGAGCTGTTTTTT

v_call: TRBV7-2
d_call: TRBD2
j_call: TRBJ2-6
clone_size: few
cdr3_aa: CASIGGGSGANVLTF
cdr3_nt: TGTGCCAGCATCGGGGGGGGCTCTGGGGCCAACGTCCTGACTTTC

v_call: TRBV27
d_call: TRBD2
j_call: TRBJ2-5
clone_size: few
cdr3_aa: CASSFGTMGETQYF
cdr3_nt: TGTGCCAGCAGTTTCGGGACTATGGGAGAGACCCAGTACTTC

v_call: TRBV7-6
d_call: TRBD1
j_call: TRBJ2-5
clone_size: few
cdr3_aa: CASSLETGTVETQYF
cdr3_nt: TGTGCCAGCAGCTTAGAGACAGGGACCGTAGAGACCCAGTACTTC

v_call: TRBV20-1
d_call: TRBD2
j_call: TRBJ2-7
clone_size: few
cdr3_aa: CSARVESGTDSYEQYF
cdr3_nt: TGCAGTGCTAGAGTCGAAAGCGGGACCGACTCCTACGAGCAGTACTTC

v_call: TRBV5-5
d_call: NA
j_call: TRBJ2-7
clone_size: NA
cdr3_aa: CASRWGFSYEQYF
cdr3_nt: TGTGCCAGCAGGTGGGGTTTCTCCTACGAGCAGTACTTC

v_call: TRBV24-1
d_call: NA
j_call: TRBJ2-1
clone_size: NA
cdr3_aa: CATVGNSYNEQFF
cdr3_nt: TGTGCCACCGTGGGGAACTCCTACAATGAGCAGTTCTTC

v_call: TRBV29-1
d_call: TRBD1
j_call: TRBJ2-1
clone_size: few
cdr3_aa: CSVRTGTGNNEQFF
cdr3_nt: TGCAGCGTCCGAACCGGGACAGGAAACAATGAGCAGTTCTTC

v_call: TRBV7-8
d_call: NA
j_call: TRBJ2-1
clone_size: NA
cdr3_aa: CASSPRTDYNEQFF
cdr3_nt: TGTGCCAGCAGCCCAAGGACAGATTACAATGAGCAGTTCTTC

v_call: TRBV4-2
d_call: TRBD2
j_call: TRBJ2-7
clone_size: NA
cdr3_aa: CASSRKGPAGGTSHYEQYF
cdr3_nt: TGTGCCAGCAGCCGAAAAGGCCCAGCGGGAGGAACTTCGCACTACGAGCAGTACTTC

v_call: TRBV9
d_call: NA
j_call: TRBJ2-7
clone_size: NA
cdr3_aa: CASSVVSSGEQYF
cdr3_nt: TGTGCCAGCAGCGTAGTCAGCTCCGGCGAGCAGTACTTC

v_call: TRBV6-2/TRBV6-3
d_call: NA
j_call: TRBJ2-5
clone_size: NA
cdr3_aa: CASTHISGETQYF
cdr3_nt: TGTGCCAGCACCCACATATCTGGAGAGACCCAGTACTTC

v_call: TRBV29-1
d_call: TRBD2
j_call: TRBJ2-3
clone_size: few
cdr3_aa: CSAQGTSGRISTDTQYF
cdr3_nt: TGCAGCGCCCAGGGGACTAGCGGGAGGATCAGCACAGATACGCAGTATTTT

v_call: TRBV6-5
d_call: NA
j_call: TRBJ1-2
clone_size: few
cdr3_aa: CASSYESGGSNYGYTF
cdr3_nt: TGTGCCAGCAGTTACGAGTCGGGGGGATCTAACTATGGCTACACCTTC

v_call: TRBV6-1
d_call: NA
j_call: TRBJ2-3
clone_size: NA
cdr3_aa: CASSESRVDTQYF
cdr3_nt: TGTGCCAGCAGTGAATCCAGGGTAGATACGCAGTATTTT

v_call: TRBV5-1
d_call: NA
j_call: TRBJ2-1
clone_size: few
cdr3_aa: CASNSLDRSNEQFF
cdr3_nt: TGCGCCAGCAACTCCCTTGACAGGTCGAATGAGCAGTTCTTC

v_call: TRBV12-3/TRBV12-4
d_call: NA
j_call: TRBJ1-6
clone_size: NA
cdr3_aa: CASSLGGVNSPLHF
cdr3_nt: TGTGCCAGCAGTCTAGGGGGGGTTAATTCACCCCTCCACTTT

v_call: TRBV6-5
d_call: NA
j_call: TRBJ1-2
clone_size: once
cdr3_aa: CASSYRGNGYTF
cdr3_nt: TGTGCCAGCAGTTACAGGGGTAATGGCTACACCTTC

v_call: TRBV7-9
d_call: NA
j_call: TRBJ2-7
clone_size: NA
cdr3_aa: CASSPRNHEQYF
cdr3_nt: TGTGCCAGCAGCCCCCGGAACCACGAGCAGTACTTC

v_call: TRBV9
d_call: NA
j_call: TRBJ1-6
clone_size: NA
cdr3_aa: CASSSRESPYNSPLHF
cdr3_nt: TGTGCCAGCAGCTCGAGGGAAAGCCCGTATAATTCACCCCTCCACTTT

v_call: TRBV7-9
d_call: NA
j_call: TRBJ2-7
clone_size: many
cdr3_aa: CASSHRPIQAGEQYF
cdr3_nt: TGTGCCAGCAGCCACCGACCGATCCAGGCGGGCGAGCAGTACTTC

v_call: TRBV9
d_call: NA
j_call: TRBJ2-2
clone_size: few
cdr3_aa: CASSVRVTPTGELFF
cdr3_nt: TGTGCCAGCAGCGTCCGGGTTACTCCCACCGGGGAGCTGTTTTTT

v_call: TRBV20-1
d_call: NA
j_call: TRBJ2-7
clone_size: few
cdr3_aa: CSARGDRSRSYEQYF
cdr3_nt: TGCAGTGCTAGAGGTGACAGAAGCCGCTCCTACGAGCAGTACTTC

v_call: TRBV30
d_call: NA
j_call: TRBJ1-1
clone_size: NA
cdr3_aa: CAWSAPGAVSTEAFF
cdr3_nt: TGTGCCTGGAGTGCGCCTGGGGCCGTCTCCACTGAAGCTTTCTTT

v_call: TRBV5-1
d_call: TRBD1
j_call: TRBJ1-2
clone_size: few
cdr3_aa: CASSLQDRGNYGYTF
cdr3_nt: TGCGCCAGCAGCTTGCAGGACAGGGGGAACTATGGCTACACCTTC

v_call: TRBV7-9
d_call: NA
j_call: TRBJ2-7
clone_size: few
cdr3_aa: CASSSGNYEQYF
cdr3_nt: TGTGCCAGCAGCTCCGGGAATTACGAGCAGTACTTC

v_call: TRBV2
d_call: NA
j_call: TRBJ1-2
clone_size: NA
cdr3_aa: CASSEAATGGYTF
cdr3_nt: TGTGCCAGCAGTGAAGCGGCGACGGGGGGCTACACCTTC

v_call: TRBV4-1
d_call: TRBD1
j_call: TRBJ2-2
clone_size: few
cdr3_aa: CASSPRQGASESGELFF
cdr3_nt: TGCGCCAGCAGCCCCAGACAGGGGGCAAGTGAGTCCGGGGAGCTGTTTTTT

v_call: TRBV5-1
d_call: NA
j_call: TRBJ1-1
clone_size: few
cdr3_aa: CASSTLTGPTEAFF
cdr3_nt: TGCGCCAGCAGCACGTTGACGGGGCCCACTGAAGCTTTCTTT

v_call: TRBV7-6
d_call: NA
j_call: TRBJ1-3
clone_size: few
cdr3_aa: CASSLNHGNTIYF
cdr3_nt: TGTGCCAGCAGCTTAAATCACGGAAACACCATATATTTT